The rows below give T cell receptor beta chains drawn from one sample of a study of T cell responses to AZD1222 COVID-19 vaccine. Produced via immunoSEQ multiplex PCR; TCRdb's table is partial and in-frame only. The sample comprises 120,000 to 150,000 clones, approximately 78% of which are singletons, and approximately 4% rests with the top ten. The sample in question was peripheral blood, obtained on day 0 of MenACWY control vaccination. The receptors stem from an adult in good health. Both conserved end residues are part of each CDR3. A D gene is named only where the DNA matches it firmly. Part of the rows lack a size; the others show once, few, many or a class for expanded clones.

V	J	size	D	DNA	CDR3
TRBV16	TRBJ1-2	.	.	TGTGCCAGCAGCCAAGGGGGCGAGGTCTATGGCTACACCTTC	CASSQGGEVYGYTF
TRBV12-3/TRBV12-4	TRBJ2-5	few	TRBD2	TGTGCCAGCTCTGCGGGGGGCAGAGAGACCCAGTACTTC	CASSAGGRETQYF
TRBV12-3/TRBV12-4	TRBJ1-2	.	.	TGTGCCAGCACCCGAACGGCAAGCGGCTACACCTTC	CASTRTASGYTF
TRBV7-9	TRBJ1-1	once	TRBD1	TGTGCCAGCAGCTTGAGGGACAGGCGCACTGAAGCTTTCTTT	CASSLRDRRTEAFF
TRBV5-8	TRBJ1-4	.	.	TGTGCCAGCAGCTTCCAGGTTGCAACTAATGAAAAACTGTTTTTT	CASSFQVATNEKLFF
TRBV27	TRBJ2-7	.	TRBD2	TGTGCCAGCAGAAGACTAGCGGAGTACGAGCAGTACTTC	CASRRLAEYEQYF
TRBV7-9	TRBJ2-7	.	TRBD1	TGTGCCAGCAGCTCCGGACAGGGAAGGTCCGAGCAGTACTTC	CASSSGQGRSEQYF
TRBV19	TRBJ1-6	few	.	TGTGCCAGTACTACAACTTCGGGACGCCAAAGGAGCGGATCCACCCTCCACTTT	CASTTTSGRQRSGSTLHF
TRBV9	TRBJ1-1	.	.	TGTGCCAGCAGCGCCCCGCCTTGGAATGTGAACACTGAAGCTTTCTTT	CASSAPPWNVNTEAFF
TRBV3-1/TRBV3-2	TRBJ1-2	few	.	TGTGCCAGCAGCCCCCAGCAGCTCAATAACTATGGCTACACCTTC	CASSPQQLNNYGYTF